This entry describes one T cell receptor beta chain. Its antigen is not known. Samples: about 28 days before transplant, then days 30, 100 and 180 after. Germline-derived CDR1 and CDR2 are SNHLY and FYNNEI. V gave up 6 bases and J gave up 5 bases; unmatched junction bases: 16. The CDR3 is made up of 18 amino acids. The data originate from a study of T cell clonotyping in hematopoietic cell transplantation. Whole-study findings and limits: Few recipient clonotypes overlapped donors; over 95% were de novo at given depth. Cells were unsorted, so CD4 and CD8 contributions were not separated.

Some clones are missing from TCRdb's copy, which holds only in-frame ones; the method was immunoSEQ multiplex PCR. The repertoire holds around 6,000 clones, just over 90% seen once, with around 44% in the top ten. Sequenced material: peripheral blood mononuclear cells, taken 100 days after allogeneic stem cell transplant. The chain is built from TRBV2 and TRBJ1-4; 9 bases agree with TRBD1. The receptor was isolated from a female patient in her forties or fifties who had an allogeneic stem cell transplant from a related donor, so the T cells may come from the graft donor. Some clones in this sample may be carry-over from other donors' samples. The CDR3 coding sequence is TGTGCCAGCAGACGGACAGGGGACGCCTTGGGTTCCAATGAAAAACTGTTTTTT. It encodes CASRRTGDALGSNEKLFF.